This note documents a single T cell receptor (beta chain) sequence. The sample holds other DNA sequences that translate to the same CDR3. Expressed TCRB transcripts were sequenced after all isolated RNA was converted to cDNA. Repertoires were generated with immunoSEQ multiplex PCR, while TCRdb's copy carries only in-frame clones and drops some. The table lists 850,000 to 900,000 clones, roughly a sixth of them singletons. The data derive from a study of beta chain features in type 1 diabetes. After removal of 6 bases from V and 2 bases from J, the junction contained 3 bases not matched to a gene. Germline CDR1 is ENHRY and CDR2 is SYGVKD. This CDR3 has 15 amino acids.

The sequence was collected from a woman aged 18 to 35 in good health. The J gene is TRBJ2-7, the V gene TRBV10-3; 14 nucleotides match TRBD2. Material: naive CD4+ T cells from blood. This CDR3 is CAISGLAGGPYEQYF. CDR3 DNA sequence: TGTGCCATCAGCGGACTAGCGGGAGGACCCTACGAGCAGTACTTC.